A single TCR beta chain is shown here with its context. Its antigen is undetermined. An immunoSEQ assay, version v3.0, was performed at survey level. Method: immunoSEQ multiplex PCR; TCRdb's copy keeps in-frame clones and lacks some. The sample lists roughly 30,000 clones, approximately 95% occurring once. This CDR3 comprises 16 residues. The source of the sample is a study of long-term antiretroviral therapy in people with HIV. General study findings and limits: Information on adherence, resistance and therapy changes was unavailable. Within the repertoire, clones expanded before ART were dominant at all time points.

From each donor, at least one pre-ART PBMC sample and at least two post-ART PBMC samples were obtained. Every participant with HIV received treatment in the United States. The TCR comes from a man aged 50 to 60 with HIV. The V call is TRBV21-1, the J call TRBJ2-7; TRBD1 reflects the table's D call only, with no check against the DNA. TRBV21-1 is classified as a pseudogene. The source material was unsorted PBMCs, sampled 5.3 years after starting antiretroviral therapy. The CDR3 sequence is CASSLRKPGKEYEQYF. The CDR3 DNA sequence: TGTGCCAGCAGCCTTCGAAAACCAGGGAAGGAATACGAGCAGTACTTC.